The 18 T cell receptor beta chains below all came from one sample that was sequenced in a study of control samples from healthy donors and cancer patients. Some clones are missing from TCRdb's copy, which holds only in-frame ones; the method was immunoSEQ multiplex PCR. Of about 150,000 clones in the sample, around 95% were seen once. Source material: blood. These receptors were taken from a man aged 35 to 55 in good health.

This chain links TRBV27 with TRBJ2-1, with D possibly matching TRBD2 (6 bases). Germline V gene data show CDR1 as MNHEY and CDR2 as SMNVEV (reference sequence). The CDR3 has 13 residues. The V gene lost 2 bases and the J gene lost 9 bases, with 11 bases spanning the gap. The chain's CDR3 is CASSLKGGREQFF. The DNA of the CDR3 is TGTGCCAGCAGTTTAAAGGGAGGTCGTGAGCAGTTCTTC.

This chain connects TRBV10-3 to TRBJ2-3; unclear D gene. From germline, CDR1 is ENHRY and CDR2 SYGVKD. Between the trimmed V and J ends, which lost 3 bases and 1 base, there was a span of 11 bases. This CDR3 comprises 15 residues. The CDR3 DNA reads TGTGCCATCAGTGACCCGGCCCGAGGCACAGATACGCAGTATTTT. Protein sequence: CAISDPARGTDTQYF.

The V gene is TRBV7-9, the J gene TRBJ2-3, with no clear D. Germline lookup yields CDR1 SEHNR and CDR2 FQNEAQ (reference sequence). V shed 3 bases and J shed 5 bases, with 6 bases lying between them. This CDR3 is built from 12 residues. In DNA, the CDR3 is TGTGCCAGCAGCTTTCTCAAAGATACGCAGTATTTT. It encodes CASSFLKDTQYF.

The rearrangement links TRBV7-8 to TRBJ1-1; 10 positions agree with TRBD1. Germline lookup yields CDR1 SGHVS and CDR2 FQNEAQ. The CDR3 length is 15 residues. Trimming at V came to 3 bases and at J to 4 bases, leaving 5 bases not matched to a gene. Here the CDR3 reads CASSLGDRGSTEAFF. CDR3 DNA sequence: TGTGCCAGCAGCTTGGGGGACAGGGGCTCCACTGAAGCTTTCTTT.

The rearrangement joins TRBV20-1 to TRBJ2-7; 10 bases are a match to TRBD2. Germline CDR1 DFQATT, CDR2 SNEGSKA (reference sequence). This CDR3 comprises 15 residues. J lost 4 bases, V lost 3 bases, and 9 bases had no gene match. CDR3 DNA: TGCAGTGCTAGTTCGGCTAGCGGGGGCAAGTACGAGCAGTACTTC. This sequence encodes CSASSASGGKYEQYF.

This chain connects TRBV11-3 to TRBJ2-4; 7 bases line up with TRBD2. This CDR3 has 16 amino acids. Germline loops: CDR1 SGHNT, CDR2 YENEEA. V was pared by 5 bases and J by 7 bases, with 14 bases of the junction left unmatched. In nucleotides, the CDR3 is TGTGCCAGCAGCCGTCTTAAAGCAGGGAGGGAGAACATTCAGTACTTC. Translating it yields CASSRLKAGRENIQYF.

The chain carries TRBV6-6 and TRBJ1-2; a possible D gene is TRBD1 (5 bases). V lost 8 bases to trimming and J lost 5 bases, with 18 bases between them. Germline V lookup: CDR1 MNHNY, CDR2 SVGAGI (reference sequence). The CDR3 is 14 residues long. DNA of the CDR3: TGTGCCAGCGCTTTGGGGGGGTCGAAGTATGGCTACACCTTC. This translates into CASALGGSKYGYTF.

The rearrangement links TRBV4-1 to TRBJ1-6; D gene ambiguous. In germline, CDR1 is MGHRA, CDR2 YSYEKL. The CDR3 is 14 amino acids. V shed 5 bases and J shed 7 bases, with 12 bases lying between them. The chain's CDR3 is CASSALGSNSPLHF. The CDR3 DNA sequence: TGCGCCAGCAGCGCCCTGGGCAGCAATTCACCCCTCCACTTT.

In this sample, this clone turned up once. V usage is TRBV19 and J usage is TRBJ2-7; D is unclear. Germline-derived CDR1 and CDR2 are LNHDA and SQIVND (reference sequence). V gave up 0 bases and J gave up 3 bases, with 12 bases separating them. The CDR3 extends over 15 amino acids. CDR3 in DNA: TGTGCCAGTAGTATAGAGGCAGCCGTTATCTACGAGCAGTACTTC. Amino acids: CASSIEAAVIYEQYF.

V gene TRBV10-1 combines with J gene TRBJ2-3, with 7 bases that match TRBD2. Trimming removed 5 bases from V and 2 bases from J; junction bases left unmatched: 4. Germline values: CDR1 WNHNN, CDR2 SYGVQD (reference sequence). The CDR3 runs to 14 residues. The CDR3 loop is CASSSRGVTDTQYF. In DNA, the CDR3 is TGCGCCAGCAGTTCCCGGGGGGTCACAGATACGCAGTATTTT.

This chain connects TRBV4-1 to TRBJ2-1, with D unclear. CDR1 MGHRA and CDR2 YSYEKL come from the germline V gene. The CDR3 length is 13 residues. V was shortened by 4 bases and J by 2 bases, with 6 bases between the two germline ends. CDR3 region: CASSPAAYNEQFF. The CDR3 nucleotides are TGCGCCAGCAGCCCTGCAGCCTACAATGAGCAGTTCTTC.

This clone appeared once. CDR3 in amino acids: CASSMTSSYNEQFF. CDR3 coding DNA: TGTGCCAGTAGTATGACGAGCTCCTACAATGAGCAGTTCTTC. This rearrangement joins TRBV19 to TRBJ2-1; no clear D. The CDR3 runs 14 residues. The V end lost 3 bases, the J end lost 0 bases, and 6 bases lay between the germline ends. Germline CDR1 is LNHDA and CDR2 is SQIVND (reference sequence).

This clone has just one count. V gene TRBV2 combines with J gene TRBJ1-4; 7 bases map to TRBD1. CDR1 and CDR2 from the germline V gene are SNHLY and FYNNEI. The CDR3 length is 14 residues. J gave up 5 bases and V 7 bases, and 7 bases lay outside the gene matches. CDR3 DNA sequence: TGTGCCAGCAAATGGGGACAGCGAAATGAAAAACTGTTTTTT. This gives the protein CASKWGQRNEKLFF.

In regard to this clone: The junction differs from germline at one of its ends, possibly a read error. This chain's CDR3 is CASSLGTSGSKETQYF. In DNA form, the CDR3 reads TGCGCCAGCAGTTTGGGGACTAGCGGATCGAAAGAGACCCAGTACTTC. The rearrangement joins TRBV5-1 to TRBJ2-5; 11 positions agree with TRBD2. The CDR3 is 16 residues long. Germline-derived CDR1 and CDR2 are SGHRS and YFSETQ.

The CDR3 DNA reads TGTGCCAGCAGCACCGGGACAGGGCCTTACAATGAGCAGTTCTTC. It translates to CASSTGTGPYNEQFF. The chain recombines TRBV7-9 with TRBJ2-1, with 9 bases matching TRBD1. The CDR3 is 15 amino acids. J gave up 4 bases and V 5 bases, and 6 bases lay outside the gene matches. Germline V gene lookup returns CDR1 SEHNR and CDR2 FQNEAQ (reference sequence). The full variable domain, in which reference TRBV7-9 and TRBJ2-1 provide the parts outside the CDR3, is DTGVSQNPRHKITKRGQNVTFRCDPISEHNRLYWYRQTLGQGPEFLTYFQNEAQLEKSRLLSDRFSAERPKGSFSTLEIQRTEQGDSAMYLCASSTGTGPYNEQFFGPGTRLTVL.

The rearrangement uses TRBV7-6 and TRBJ2-1; 10 nucleotides line up with TRBD2. This CDR3 has 16 residues. Per germline, CDR1 SGHVS and CDR2 FNYEAQ. J lost 9 bases, V lost 2 bases, and 10 bases had no gene match. CDR3 in DNA: TGTGCCAGCAGCTTACTAGCGGGGGCCATCAAACGTGAGCAGTTCTTC. Translated: CASSLLAGAIKREQFF.

The chain combines TRBV18 with TRBJ2-2, with D hard to call. Germline V CDR1 and CDR2: KGHSH, LQKENI. This CDR3 comprises 14 residues. The ends were cut back, 0 bases at V and 6 bases at J, with 8 bases in the middle. The CDR3 loop reads CASSPPLSAGELFF. CDR3 DNA: TGTGCCAGCTCACCACCCCTATCGGCCGGGGAGCTGTTTTTT.

Only a few counts were recorded for this clone. The chain is built from TRBV6-6 and TRBJ2-1; 11 bases are a match to TRBD2. From germline, CDR1 is MNHNY and CDR2 SVGAGI (reference sequence). V lost 7 bases and J lost 1; bases outside the gene matches: 3. The CDR3 is made up of 15 amino acids. The CDR3 nucleotides read TGTGCCAGCACTAGCGGGGGGTGGTCCTACAATGAGCAGTTCTTC. This translates into CASTSGGWSYNEQFF.